This paragraph covers one TCR beta chain sequence. Its antigen is not known. Other DNA sequences in the same sample also yield this CDR3. This entry is derived from a study of CD8+ T cells in alopecia areata. Treatment of the sample: oral pan-JAK inhibitor, 5-10 mg twice daily. As the sequencing template, cDNA was produced by extracting RNA and reverse transcribing it. The table came from immunoSEQ multiplex PCR; TCRdb's copy has only in-frame clones and leaves some out. Counted here are about 140,000 clones, about 88% occurring once; the ten biggest clones make up 13%. Study-level findings and limits: Scalp clonality, together with expanded CD8+ clones among the top 100, fell significantly with tofacitinib. Lesional scalp displayed greater clonality than normal scalp, most notably in alopecia totalis/universalis.

CDR1 and CDR2 from the germline V gene are SGHRS and YFSETQ. The V and J ends lost 0 bases and 5 bases, in that order; junction bases with no gene match: 2. The CDR3 runs to 14 residues. The TCR comes from a human donor with alopecia areata. This chain uses TRBV5-1 with TRBJ2-1; 7 bases are a match to TRBD1. Sequences were derived from CD8+ T cells sorted from blood, sampled at week 4, from a patient treated with tofacitinib. This CDR3 is CASSLGQGDNEQFF. CDR3 in DNA: TGCGCCAGCAGCTTGGGACAGGGAGACAATGAGCAGTTCTTC.